The rows below give T cell receptor beta chains drawn from one sample of a study of T cell changes during pregnancy in multiple sclerosis. The protocol was immunoSEQ multiplex PCR, while the TCRdb copy is restricted to in-frame clones and leaves out a portion. This sample has fewer than 40,000 clones; less than 95% occur once, and the top ten carry 9.5% to 12%. The sequencing used CD8+ T cells from peripheral blood mononuclear cells, collected before pregnancy. These receptors were taken from a female donor with multiple sclerosis, enrolled in a pregnancy study. CDR3s include the opening cysteine and the closing phenylalanine or tryptophan. A D gene is named only where the DNA matches it firmly. Clone size is not always given. Where it is, it says once, few, many or a class for expanded clones.

d_call,j_call,clone_size,v_call,cdr3_aa,cdr3_nt
TRBD2,TRBJ2-3,-,TRBV13,CASSSTRQGPQTSGRTDTQYF,TGTGCCAGCAGCTCTACCCGACAGGGGCCACAGACTAGCGGGAGAACAGATACGCAGTATTTT
-,TRBJ1-1,-,TRBV7-6,CASSLDYTNTEAFF,TGTGCCAGCAGCTTAGATTATACAAACACTGAAGCTTTCTTT
-,TRBJ2-7,once,TRBV19,CASSISRSNEQYF,TGTGCCAGTAGTATTTCCAGGTCCAACGAGCAGTACTTC
TRBD2,TRBJ2-7,once,TRBV27,CASRPGLARSYEQYF,TGTGCCAGCAGACCCGGACTAGCGCGCTCCTACGAGCAGTACTTC
TRBD1,TRBJ2-3,-,TRBV28,CASSLPPPGQGVPQGPNTQYF,TGTGCCAGCAGTTTGCCACCCCCGGGACAGGGAGTTCCGCAGGGTCCTAATACGCAGTATTTT
-,TRBJ1-2,medium-sized,TRBV19,CASSIVGTRGYGYTF,TGTGCCAGTAGTATAGTAGGGACACGCGGATATGGCTACACCTTC
TRBD2,TRBJ2-3,once,TRBV10-3,CATLASGSAPTDTQYF,TGTGCCACGCTGGCTAGCGGGAGTGCTCCCACAGATACGCAGTATTTT
-,TRBJ2-5,-,TRBV11-2,CASSEGGVQETQYF,TGTGCCAGCAGCGAGGGGGGGGTCCAAGAGACCCAGTACTTC
-,TRBJ2-5,-,TRBV10-3,CAISGGLRHQETQYF,TGTGCCATCAGTGGGGGACTTCGCCACCAAGAGACCCAGTACTTC
-,TRBJ1-2,many,TRBV6-4,CASSDSAGPGYGYTF,TGTGCCAGCAGTGACTCGGCGGGACCTGGCTATGGCTACACCTTC
-,TRBJ1-6,once,TRBV7-2,CASSLDAGGVRDSPLHF,TGTGCCAGCAGCTTAGATGCGGGAGGGGTTAGGGATTCACCCCTCCACTTT
-,TRBJ1-4,-,TRBV6-5,CASSQGGANEKLFF,TGTGCCAGCAGCCAGGGAGGAGCTAATGAAAAACTGTTTTTT
TRBD1,TRBJ1-5,-,TRBV30,CAWSEPPGQERSNQPQHF,TGTGCCTGGAGTGAGCCCCCCGGACAGGAAAGAAGCAATCAGCCCCAGCATTTT
TRBD1,TRBJ2-7,-,TRBV7-8,CASSGTASSYEQYF,TGTGCCAGCAGCGGGACAGCGAGCTCCTACGAGCAGTACTTC
TRBD2,TRBJ2-1,-,TRBV9,CASSVVETSGPYNEQFF,TGTGCCAGCAGCGTAGTGGAGACTAGCGGCCCCTACAATGAGCAGTTCTTC
-,TRBJ1-5,few,TRBV27,CASSEAVYSNQPQHF,TGTGCCAGCAGTGAAGCGGTATATAGCAATCAGCCCCAGCATTTT
TRBD2,TRBJ2-3,-,TRBV27,CASSLTSVPGDTQYF,TGTGCCAGCAGTTTAACTAGCGTTCCAGGAGATACGCAGTATTTT
-,TRBJ1-2,-,TRBV7-6,CASSLGGGHSYGYTF,TGTGCCAGCAGCTTAGGCGGGGGTCACTCCTATGGCTACACCTTC
-,TRBJ1-1,few,TRBV6-1,CASSESMNTEAFF,TGTGCCAGCAGTGAGTCAATGAACACTGAAGCTTTCTTT
-,TRBJ1-2,-,TRBV5-4,CASSFLVSYGYTF,TGTGCCAGCAGCTTTCTGGTTAGCTATGGCTACACCTTC
TRBD1,TRBJ2-1,-,TRBV6-1,CASIIAGTDYNEQFF,TGTGCCAGCATTATAGCCGGGACAGACTACAATGAGCAGTTCTTC
-,TRBJ2-2,-,TRBV23-1,CASSLPALGGTGELFF,TGCGCCAGCAGTCTCCCGGCCCTGGGGGGCACCGGGGAGCTGTTTTTT
-,TRBJ2-7,-,TRBV19,CASSTRQASYEQYF,TGTGCCAGTAGTACCCGACAGGCGTCCTACGAGCAGTACTTC
TRBD2,TRBJ2-3,-,TRBV27,CASSLWRGSSTDTQYF,TGTGCCAGCAGTTTATGGCGGGGGTCTAGCACAGATACGCAGTATTTT
-,TRBJ2-7,-,TRBV7-6,CASSPADTYEQYF,TGTGCCAGCAGTCCCGCGGATACCTACGAGCAGTACTTC
-,TRBJ2-7,few,TRBV7-6,CASSSSSYEQYF,TGTGCCAGCAGCTCTAGCTCCTACGAGCAGTACTTC
-,TRBJ2-7,-,TRBV6-1,CASSEGSGSTYEQYF,TGTGCCAGCAGTGAAGGGAGCGGGTCCACCTACGAGCAGTACTTC
TRBD1,TRBJ2-7,-,TRBV7-7,CASSPSTGGWEQYF,TGTGCCAGCAGTCCATCGACAGGGGGTTGGGAGCAGTACTTC
-,TRBJ1-1,once,TRBV4-1,CASSQAAGNTEAFF,TGCGCCAGCAGCCAAGCTGCCGGGAACACTGAAGCTTTCTTT
TRBD2,TRBJ2-3,once,TRBV5-1,CASRLPIFFAGEADTQYF,TGCGCCAGCAGGTTGCCTATATTTTTCGCGGGAGAGGCAGATACGCAGTATTTT
TRBD1,TRBJ2-3,-,TRBV7-7,CASSLRVGGQATDTQYF,TGTGCCAGCAGCTTAAGGGTAGGTGGACAGGCCACAGATACGCAGTATTTT
TRBD1,TRBJ2-3,-,TRBV7-9,CASSPGQGTDTQYF,TGTGCCAGCAGCCCGGGACAGGGGACAGATACGCAGTATTTT
TRBD1,TRBJ2-1,-,TRBV7-2,CASSYPRGPYSNEQFF,TGTGCCAGCAGCTACCCCAGGGGGCCCTACTCCAATGAGCAGTTCTTC
-,TRBJ1-1,-,TRBV19,CASSISLSGVTEAFF,TGTGCCAGTAGTATATCCCTTTCAGGGGTAACTGAAGCTTTCTTT
-,TRBJ2-5,-,TRBV2,CASSGRQDLETQYF,TGTGCCAGCAGTGGACGACAGGACTTGGAGACCCAGTACTTC
-,TRBJ1-2,-,TRBV19,CASSIGYGGYGYTF,TGTGCCAGTAGTATAGGGTACGGAGGATATGGCTACACCTTC
-,TRBJ2-5,-,TRBV30,CAWSVQLGTETQYF,TGTGCCTGGAGTGTACAGTTGGGCACAGAGACCCAGTACTTC
-,TRBJ1-1,-,TRBV5-1,CASSLGPNREAFF,TGCGCCAGCAGCTTGGGGCCAAACAGGGAAGCTTTCTTT
TRBD1,TRBJ1-2,-,TRBV5-6,CASSLAGTANYGYTF,TGTGCCAGCAGCTTGGCCGGGACAGCTAACTATGGCTACACCTTC
TRBD2,TRBJ2-2,-,TRBV11-1,CASSSGGSHTGELFF,TGTGCCAGCAGCTCGGGGGGAAGTCACACCGGGGAGCTGTTTTTT
TRBD1,TRBJ1-5,-,TRBV2,CASSVADRVDQPQHF,TGTGCCAGCAGTGTAGCGGACAGGGTCGATCAGCCCCAGCATTTT
TRBD2,TRBJ2-3,-,TRBV6-4,CASSDVAGSTDTQYF,TGTGCCAGCAGTGACGTAGCGGGGAGCACAGATACGCAGTATTTT
-,TRBJ2-7,-,TRBV6-5,CASSYSSTAYEQYF,TGTGCCAGCAGTTACTCGTCGACAGCTTACGAGCAGTACTTC
-,TRBJ2-1,-,TRBV5-5,CASSFVFTVNEQFF,TGTGCCAGCAGCTTCGTCTTTACGGTCAATGAGCAGTTCTTC
TRBD2,TRBJ2-1,-,TRBV4-2,CASSQDPPGTNSYNEQFF,TGTGCCAGCAGCCAAGACCCCCCCGGGACTAACTCCTACAATGAGCAGTTCTTC
-,TRBJ1-2,-,TRBV6-5,CASRFTGINYGYTF,TGTGCCAGCAGATTCACAGGGATTAACTATGGCTACACCTTC
-,TRBJ1-1,-,TRBV6-5,CASSYSRNQGPTEAFF,TGTGCCAGCAGTTACTCGAGGAATCAGGGGCCCACTGAAGCTTTCTTT
-,TRBJ1-5,-,TRBV11-2,CASSLEAGLTNQPQHF,TGTGCCAGCAGCTTAGAGGCAGGGCTTACCAATCAGCCCCAGCATTTT
TRBD1,TRBJ2-5,-,TRBV4-1,CASSQEGQGRQETQYF,TGCGCCAGCAGCCAGGAAGGACAGGGGCGGCAAGAGACCCAGTACTTC
-,TRBJ1-1,few,TRBV7-9,CASSFGSTEAFF,TGTGCCAGCAGCTTCGGGAGCACTGAAGCTTTCTTT
-,TRBJ2-7,-,TRBV30,CAWSVRGGPGYEQYF,TGTGCCTGGAGTGTACGAGGAGGGCCCGGATACGAGCAGTACTTC
-,TRBJ1-2,-,TRBV5-8,CASSPRGQSNAWGYTF,TGTGCCAGCAGCCCCCGAGGACAGAGTAATGCCTGGGGCTACACCTTC
-,TRBJ2-7,-,TRBV30,CAWSGGDEQYF,TGTGCCTGGAGTGGCGGGGACGAGCAGTACTTC
-,TRBJ2-7,-,TRBV19,CASSIGSGDYEQYF,TGTGCCAGTAGTATAGGGTCGGGGGACTACGAGCAGTACTTC
-,TRBJ1-3,-,TRBV6-6,CASSHRQFYSGNTIYF,TGTGCCAGCAGCCACCGACAGTTTTACTCTGGAAACACCATATATTTT
TRBD2,TRBJ2-3,-,TRBV9,CASSTSGIRTDTQYF,TGTGCCAGCAGCACCAGCGGGATTCGCACAGATACGCAGTATTTT
TRBD2,TRBJ2-2,-,TRBV29-1,CSVVGLPLEAGELFF,TGCAGCGTTGTGGGACTACCTCTTGAGGCCGGGGAGCTGTTTTTT